This record covers a single TCR beta chain. Seattle cases were enrolled at active infection and followed longitudinally. The sample is drawn from a study of blood T cell repertoires in COVID-19. About the study: From the United States, Italy and Spain came samples of acute and convalescent COVID-19.

As processed by the authors: It was from reference gene primer amplification that nucleated cell counts were estimated. Clones were sequenced by immunoSEQ multiplex PCR, and TCRdb holds only the in-frame ones, with some missing. D and trimming were read from the DNA, whereas the V and J calls and clone size are those reported in that table. The table shows hundreds of thousands of clones, with 86% occurring only once. The sample taken for sequencing was peripheral blood. The origin of this receptor is a man aged 45-65 years with COVID-19, enrolled during active disease.

CDR3 nucleotide sequence: TGTGCCAGCAGTCGATCGACAGGGGTGAGGGAGCAGTACTTC. Translated: CASSRSTGVREQYF. J is TRBJ2-7 and V is TRBV3-1 (or the pseudogene TRBV3-2); 8 bases agree with TRBD1. The CDR3 spans 14 residues. V shed 6 bases, J shed 7 bases, and the junction held 11 bases outside the gene matches. Germline values: CDR1 LGHDT, CDR2 YNNKEL (reference sequence).